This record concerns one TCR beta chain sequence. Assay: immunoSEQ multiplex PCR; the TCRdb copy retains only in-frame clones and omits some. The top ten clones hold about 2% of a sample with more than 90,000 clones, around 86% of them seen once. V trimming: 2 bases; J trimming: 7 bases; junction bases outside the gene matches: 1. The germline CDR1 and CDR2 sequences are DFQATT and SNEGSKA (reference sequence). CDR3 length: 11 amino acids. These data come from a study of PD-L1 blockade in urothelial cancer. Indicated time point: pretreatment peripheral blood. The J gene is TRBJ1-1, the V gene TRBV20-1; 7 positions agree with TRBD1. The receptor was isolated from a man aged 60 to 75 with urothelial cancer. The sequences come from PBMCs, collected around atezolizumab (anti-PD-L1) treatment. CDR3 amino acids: CSARRDSEAFF. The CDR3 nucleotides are TGCAGTGCTAGAAGGGACAGTGAAGCTTTCTTT.